This TCR beta chain was found in a study of early T cells in non-severe SARS-CoV-2 infection. The germline V and J ends were trimmed by 0 bases and 3 bases, with 8 bases remaining between them. The CDR3 contains 15 residues. CDR1 and CDR2 (germline): SGHTA, FQGNSA. Each CDR3 protein is one row after TCRdb ran MiXCR on the 5' RACE reads. The repertoire includes about 48,000 distinct CDR3 sequences, about 10% of them detected once, and roughly 8.3% sits in the top ten. The sequence came from an adult who was a healthcare worker with PCR-confirmed SARS-CoV-2 infection or an uninfected control (not recorded which). This chain uses TRBV7-2 with TRBJ2-2; no clear D gene. Material for sequencing was whole blood. The chain's CDR3 is CASSLAGPDTGELFF. In DNA form, the CDR3 reads TGTGCCAGCAGCTTAGCTGGGCCGGACACCGGGGAGCTGTTTTTT.